This entry lists 19 T cell receptor beta chains sequenced from one sample in a study of human T cells and chemical hapten exposure. From the RACE reads, TCRdb called clonotypes with MiXCR, one entry per CDR3 protein. The top ten clones hold more than 13% of a sample with some 42,000 distinct CDR3 sequences, approximately 9.7% of them seen once. Time point described: patch test 2, 6 weeks after DPC sensitization. Treatment reported: therapeutic diphenylcyclopropenone sensitization with weekly scalp DPC. The starting material, unfractionated whole blood, was used for total RNA extraction. The sequenced sample was whole blood, obtained in connection with sensitization to the hapten diphenylcyclopropenone (DPC). Receptors originate from a woman aged 30 to 39 with alopecia areata. Some clones in this sample may be carry-over from other donors' samples.

This chain's CDR3 is CSVERSGVYNEQFF. In nucleotides, the CDR3 is TGCAGCGTTGAACGTAGCGGGGTTTACAATGAGCAGTTCTTC. This chain connects TRBV29-1 to TRBJ2-1; 8 bases agree with TRBD2. Germline-derived CDR1 and CDR2 are SQVTM and ANQGSEA. V dropped 2 bases and J dropped 4; count of bases not matched to a gene: 4. This CDR3 has 14 residues.

This clonotype was seen a few times. This chain links TRBV19 with TRBJ2-2; no clear D gene. The ends were cut back, 5 bases at V and 6 bases at J, with 10 bases in the middle. CDR1 is LNHDA and CDR2 is SQIVND in the germline V gene (reference sequence). CDR3 length: 13 amino acids. The CDR3 protein is CASSPAPPGELFF. The CDR3 DNA follows: TGTGCCAGTAGTCCCGCCCCCCCCGGGGAGCTGTTTTTT.

This clonotype was seen ten or more times. The genes are TRBV11-1 and TRBJ2-1; D ambiguous. Germline V gene lookup returns CDR1 SGHAT and CDR2 FQDESV (reference sequence). V was cut by 2 bases and J by 4 bases, with 3 bases left in between. The CDR3 contains 12 residues. CDR3 nucleotide sequence: TGTGCCAGCAGCTTAAAGTACAATGAGCAGTTCTTC. The encoded protein is CASSLKYNEQFF.

A few counts support this clonotype. The V gene is TRBV4-3, the J gene TRBJ2-7, with D perhaps assigned TRBD1 or TRBD2 (6 bases each). This CDR3 is built from 17 residues. V was pared by 0 bases and J by 3 bases, with 18 bases between. The germline V gene encodes CDR1 LGHNA and CDR2 YSLEER. The CDR3 loop reads CASSQDSGAGGDYEQYF. The CDR3 DNA reads as TGCGCCAGCAGCCAAGATTCGGGGGCAGGAGGGGACTACGAGCAGTACTTC.

This clonotype came up many times. This chain links TRBV2 with TRBJ2-5; tentative D call: TRBD1 (6 bases). CDR1 is SNHLY and CDR2 is FYNNEI in the germline V gene. V shed 5 bases and J shed 0 bases, with 13 bases lying between them. The CDR3 covers 15 residues. The CDR3 nucleotides read TGTGCCAGCAGTACACAGGGCACCTACCAAGAGACCCAGTACTTC. This gives the protein CASSTQGTYQETQYF.

The chain recombines TRBV20-1 with TRBJ1-1; 9 bases are shared with TRBD1. V was pared by 5 bases and J by 5 bases, with 0 bases of the junction left unmatched. This CDR3 has 11 residues. The germline V gene encodes CDR1 DFQATT and CDR2 SNEGSKA (reference sequence). The CDR3 bases are TGCAGTGCTGGGACAGGGACTGAAGCTTTCTTT. It specifies CSAGTGTEAFF.

This clonotype has just a few counts. The J gene is TRBJ1-1, the V gene TRBV29-1; D remains ambiguous. Deletions cut 2 bases from V and 0 bases from J, with 7 bases between. Germline CDR1 is SQVTM and CDR2 is ANQGSEA. This CDR3 is 13 amino acids long. The CDR3 nucleotides are TGCAGCGTTGAAAGTCAGCTGAACACTGAAGCTTTCTTT. Its translation is CSVESQLNTEAFF.

This clonotype has only a few counts. The CDR3 reads CASSLSGTVNEKLFF. The CDR3 DNA is TGTGCCAGCAGCTTGTCCGGGACAGTTAATGAAAAACTGTTTTTT. V gene TRBV5-6 combines with J gene TRBJ1-4; 7 bases fit TRBD1. Germline V gives CDR1 SGHDT, CDR2 YYEEEE. CDR3 size: 15 residues. The trim removed 1 base at V and 4 bases at J, leaving 4 bases unmatched.

This clonotype was observed a few times. The chain joins TRBV4-1 to TRBJ1-1; TRBD1 matches at 12 bases. Germline CDR1 and CDR2: MGHRA and YSYEKL. J gave up 0 bases and V 4 bases, and 9 bases lay outside the gene matches. This CDR3 is 18 amino acids long. DNA of the CDR3: TGCGCCAGCAGCCGCGGGGGGACAGGGGGCGCGATGAACACTGAAGCTTTCTTT. This codes for CASSRGGTGGAMNTEAFF.

This clonotype was recorded many times. The CDR3: CASSPGRSAEQYF. The CDR3 nucleotides are TGTGCCAGCAGCCCGGGGCGGTCAGCCGAGCAGTACTTC. The V and J genes are TRBV7-2 and TRBJ2-7; possibly TRBD1 or TRBD2 for D (5 bases each). V was pared by 5 bases and J by 6 bases, with 14 bases between. Germline CDR1 is SGHTA and CDR2 is FQGNSA. The length of the CDR3 is 13 residues.

This clonotype rates as medium-sized (0.01 to 0.1%). The V and J genes are TRBV7-2 and TRBJ2-1, with TRBD2 matching over 8 bases. The V and J ends lost 6 bases and 6 bases, in that order; junction bases with no gene match: 4. The CDR3 length is 13 residues. Germline CDR1 and CDR2: SGHTA and FQGNSA. The DNA of the CDR3 is TGTGCCAGCAGACTTGGACTAGCCAATGAGCAGTTCTTC. Its protein product is CASRLGLANEQFF.

This clonotype has more than one count but fewer than ten. The chain uses TRBV5-1 and TRBJ2-3, with D possibly matching TRBD2 (6 bases). V was cut by 1 base and J by 3 bases, with 15 bases left in between. This CDR3 is built from 16 residues. Germline values: CDR1 SGHRS, CDR2 YFSETQ. The CDR3 reads CASSLKEGPGTDTQYF. The DNA for the CDR3 is TGCGCCAGCAGCTTGAAGGAGGGACCGGGGACAGATACGCAGTATTTT.

This clonotype was recorded many times. The gene calls are TRBV18 and TRBJ2-3, with 8 bases fitting TRBD1. With V trimmed by 3 bases and J by 4 bases, 9 bases remained unmatched. The CDR3 loop spans 16 amino acids. The germline gives CDR1 KGHSH, CDR2 LQKENI. CDR3 in amino acids: CASSPAAGGRADTQYF. The CDR3 nucleotides read TGTGCCAGCTCACCTGCCGCAGGGGGCCGCGCAGATACGCAGTATTTT.

This clonotype was seen a handful of times. V and J are TRBV7-3 and TRBJ2-5, with TRBD2 matching over 14 bases. The CDR3 is made up of 17 amino acids. CDR1 is SGHTA and CDR2 is FQGTGA in the germline V gene. The V segment lost 5 bases and the J segment 1 base; nucleotides outside the gene matches: 6. CDR3 residues: CASSTGTSGGTQETQYF. CDR3 bases: TGTGCCAGCAGCACCGGGACTAGCGGGGGAACCCAAGAGACCCAGTACTTC. The full variable domain, completed using reference TRBV7-3 and TRBJ2-5, is GAGVSQTPSNKVTEKGKYVELRCDPISGHTALYWYRQSLGQGPEFLIYFQGTGAADDSGLPNDRFFAVRPEGSVSTLKIQRTERGDSAVYLCASSTGTSGGTQETQYFGPGTRLLVL.

This clonotype was detected a few times. This chain uses TRBV4-3 with TRBJ2-3; 14 positions match TRBD2. Germline CDR1 and CDR2: LGHNA and YSLEER. This CDR3 is built from 17 residues. Unmatched junction bases numbered 2, after V lost 0 bases and J lost 3 bases. The CDR3 DNA reads as TGCGCCAGCAGCCAAGATGGGACTAGCGGGGGTACAGATACGCAGTATTTT. Amino acid sequence: CASSQDGTSGGTDTQYF.

This clonotype was observed a few times. This chain links TRBV28 with TRBJ1-1; possible D gene TRBD1, 6 bases. CDR1 and CDR2 (germline): MDHEN, SYDVKM. CDR3 length: 13 residues. V lost 6 bases and J 4 bases, leaving 12 bases between the germline ends. CDR3 residues: CASRQDSATEAFF. In DNA form, the CDR3 reads TGTGCCAGCAGACAGGACAGTGCCACTGAAGCTTTCTTT. The full variable domain, rest sourced from reference TRBV28 and TRBJ1-1, is DVKVTQSSRYLVKRTGEKVFLECVQDMDHENMFWYRQDPGLGLRLIYFSYDVKMKEKGDIPEGYSVSREKKERFSLILESASTNQTSMYLCASRQDSATEAFFGQGTRLTVV.

This clonotype has just a few counts. CDR3 nucleotides: TGCAGCGTTGGGGAAAATTCACCCCTCCACTTT. Amino acid sequence: CSVGENSPLHF. This chain joins TRBV29-1 and TRBJ1-6; D gene ambiguous. CDR3 size: 11 residues. Looked up from germline, CDR1 is SQVTM and CDR2 is ANQGSEA. V was cut by 4 bases and J by 7 bases, with 5 bases left in between.

This clonotype was observed at least ten times. Here the CDR3 reads CASSTPGQGARLLHF. The CDR3 coding sequence is TGTGCCAGCAGCACGCCGGGACAGGGGGCGAGACTGCTCCACTTT. This chain links TRBV7-3 with TRBJ1-6; TRBD1 matches at 12 bases. The CDR3 spans 15 residues. J was trimmed by 16 bases and V by 5 bases; bases with no gene match: 12. CDR1 and CDR2 from the germline V gene are SGHTA and FQGTGA.

The V gene is TRBV20-1, the J gene TRBJ2-5, with unresolved D. There are 12 residues in the CDR3. Germline lookup yields CDR1 DFQATT and CDR2 SNEGSKA (reference sequence). V lost 5 bases to trimming and J lost 1 base, with 8 bases between them. The CDR3 spells CSALTSQETQYF. The CDR3 coding sequence is TGCAGTGCTTTAACATCCCAAGAGACCCAGTACTTC.